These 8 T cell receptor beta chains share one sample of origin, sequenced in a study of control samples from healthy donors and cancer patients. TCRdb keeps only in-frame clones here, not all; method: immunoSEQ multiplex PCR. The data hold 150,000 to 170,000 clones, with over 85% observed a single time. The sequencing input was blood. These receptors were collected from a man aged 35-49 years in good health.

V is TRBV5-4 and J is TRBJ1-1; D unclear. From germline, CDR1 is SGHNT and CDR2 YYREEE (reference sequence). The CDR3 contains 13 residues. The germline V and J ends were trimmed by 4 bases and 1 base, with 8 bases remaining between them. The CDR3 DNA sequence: TGTGCCAGCAGCCCCAGAGGGAACACTGAAGCTTTCTTT. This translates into CASSPRGNTEAFF.

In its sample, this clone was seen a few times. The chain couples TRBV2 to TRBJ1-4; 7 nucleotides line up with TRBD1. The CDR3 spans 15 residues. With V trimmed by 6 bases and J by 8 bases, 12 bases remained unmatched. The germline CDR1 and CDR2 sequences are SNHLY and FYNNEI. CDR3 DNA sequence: TGTGCCAGCAGGCCAACCAGACAGGGAGTAGAAAAACTGTTTTTT. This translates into CASRPTRQGVEKLFF.

CDR3 loop: CASSLSGGSYNEQFF. The DNA for the CDR3 is TGTGCCAGCAGCTTAAGCGGGGGGTCCTACAATGAGCAGTTCTTC. The chain uses TRBV7-8 and TRBJ2-1, with 9 bases matching TRBD2. CDR1 is SGHVS, CDR2 FQNEAQ, per germline. The CDR3 has 15 amino acids. The junction had 0 bases not matched to a gene; V was cut back by 2 bases and J by 1 base.

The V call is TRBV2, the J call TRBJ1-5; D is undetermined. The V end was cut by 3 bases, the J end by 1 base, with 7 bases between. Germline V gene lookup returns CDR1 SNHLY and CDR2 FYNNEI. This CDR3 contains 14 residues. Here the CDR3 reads CASSEGGSNQPQHF. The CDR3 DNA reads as TGTGCCAGCAGTGAGGGCGGCAGCAATCAGCCCCAGCATTTT.

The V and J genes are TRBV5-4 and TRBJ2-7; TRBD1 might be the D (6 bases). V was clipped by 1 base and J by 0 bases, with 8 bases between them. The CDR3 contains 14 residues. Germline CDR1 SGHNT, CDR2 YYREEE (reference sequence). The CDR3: CASSLQGSSYEQYF. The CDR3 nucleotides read TGTGCCAGCAGCTTGCAGGGGAGCTCCTACGAGCAGTACTTC.

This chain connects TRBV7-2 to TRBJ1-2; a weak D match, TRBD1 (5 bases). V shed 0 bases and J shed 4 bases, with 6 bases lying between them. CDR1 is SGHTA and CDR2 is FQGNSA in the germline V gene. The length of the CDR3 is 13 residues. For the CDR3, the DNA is TGTGCCAGCAGCTTAGCGGGGACCTATGGCTACACCTTC. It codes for CASSLAGTYGYTF. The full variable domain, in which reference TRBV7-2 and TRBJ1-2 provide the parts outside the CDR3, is GAGVSQSPSNKVTEKGKDVELRCDPISGHTALYWYRQSLGQGLEFLIYFQGNSAPDKSGLPSDRFSAERTGGSVSTLTIQRTQQEDSAVYLCASSLAGTYGYTFGSGTRLTVV.

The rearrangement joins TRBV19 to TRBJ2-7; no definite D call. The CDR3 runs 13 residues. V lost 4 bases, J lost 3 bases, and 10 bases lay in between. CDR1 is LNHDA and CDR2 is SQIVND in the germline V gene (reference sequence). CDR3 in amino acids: CASSREVGYEQYF. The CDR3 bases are TGTGCCAGTAGTAGGGAAGTCGGCTACGAGCAGTACTTC.

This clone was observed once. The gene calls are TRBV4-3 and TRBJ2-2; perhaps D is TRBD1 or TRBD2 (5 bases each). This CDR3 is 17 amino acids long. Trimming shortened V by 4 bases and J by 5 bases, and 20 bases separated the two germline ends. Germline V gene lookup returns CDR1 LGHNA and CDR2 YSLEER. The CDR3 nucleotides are TGCGCCAGCAGCCGGGAGTCGGGTCAGGGTTGGACCGGGGAGCTGTTTTTT. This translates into CASSRESGQGWTGELFF.